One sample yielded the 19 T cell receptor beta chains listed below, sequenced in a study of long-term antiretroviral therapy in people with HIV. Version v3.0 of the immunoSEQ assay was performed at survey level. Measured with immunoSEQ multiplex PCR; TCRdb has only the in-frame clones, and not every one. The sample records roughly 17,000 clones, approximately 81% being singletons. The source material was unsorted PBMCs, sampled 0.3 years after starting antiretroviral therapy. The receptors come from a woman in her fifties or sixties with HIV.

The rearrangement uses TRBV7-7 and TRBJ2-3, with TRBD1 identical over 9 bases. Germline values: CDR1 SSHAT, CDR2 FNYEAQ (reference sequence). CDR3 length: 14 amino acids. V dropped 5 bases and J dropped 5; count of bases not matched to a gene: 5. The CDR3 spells CASSQQGALDTQYF. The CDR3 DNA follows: TGTGCCAGCAGCCAACAGGGGGCTTTAGATACGCAGTATTTT.

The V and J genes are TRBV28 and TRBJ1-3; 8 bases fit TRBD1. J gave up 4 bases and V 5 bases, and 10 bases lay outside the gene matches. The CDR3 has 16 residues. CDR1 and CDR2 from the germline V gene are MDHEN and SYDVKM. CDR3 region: CASSRPQGASGNTIYF. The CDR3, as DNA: TGTGCCAGCAGTCGGCCGCAGGGGGCCTCCGGAAACACCATATATTTT.

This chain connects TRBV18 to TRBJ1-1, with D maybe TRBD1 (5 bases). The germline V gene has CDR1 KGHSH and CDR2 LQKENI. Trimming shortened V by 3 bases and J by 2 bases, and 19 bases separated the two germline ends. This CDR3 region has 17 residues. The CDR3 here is CASSPVGAAGLNTEAFF. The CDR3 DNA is TGTGCCAGCTCACCTGTAGGGGCAGCGGGGCTTAACACTGAAGCTTTCTTT.

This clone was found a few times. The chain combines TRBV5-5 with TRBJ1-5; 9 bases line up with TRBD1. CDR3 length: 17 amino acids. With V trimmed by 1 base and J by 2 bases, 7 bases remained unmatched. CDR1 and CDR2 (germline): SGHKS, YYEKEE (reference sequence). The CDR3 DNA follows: TGTGCCAGCAGCTTGAGGTGGACAGGGGATGGCAATCAGCCCCAGCATTTT. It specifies CASSLRWTGDGNQPQHF.

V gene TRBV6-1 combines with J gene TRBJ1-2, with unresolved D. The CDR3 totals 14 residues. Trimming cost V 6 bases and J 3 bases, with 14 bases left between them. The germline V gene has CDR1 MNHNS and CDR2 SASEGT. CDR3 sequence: CASRVNSGDYGYTF. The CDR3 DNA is TGTGCCAGCAGGGTAAACTCGGGTGACTATGGCTACACCTTC.

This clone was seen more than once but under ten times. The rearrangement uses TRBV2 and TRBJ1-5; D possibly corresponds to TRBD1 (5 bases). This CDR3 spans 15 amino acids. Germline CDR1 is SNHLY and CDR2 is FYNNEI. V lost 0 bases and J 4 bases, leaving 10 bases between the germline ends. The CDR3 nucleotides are TGTGCCAGCAGTGAAGCGTATTCAGGGAATCAGCCCCAGCATTTT. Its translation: CASSEAYSGNQPQHF.

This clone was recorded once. CDR3 DNA sequence: TGCGCCAGCAGCTTGATTGGACAGGGGAACACTGAAGCTTTCTTT. Residues: CASSLIGQGNTEAFF. The rearrangement joins TRBV5-1 to TRBJ1-1; 8 bases map to TRBD1. The CDR3 has 15 residues. The germline V gene has CDR1 SGHRS and CDR2 YFSETQ. The V and J ends lost 1 base and 1 base, in that order; junction bases with no gene match: 3.

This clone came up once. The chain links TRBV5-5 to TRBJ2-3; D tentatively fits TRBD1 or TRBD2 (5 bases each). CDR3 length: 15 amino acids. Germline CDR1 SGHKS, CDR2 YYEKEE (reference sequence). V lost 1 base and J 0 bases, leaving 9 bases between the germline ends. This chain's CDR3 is CASSLFGTSTDTQYF. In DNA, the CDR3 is TGTGCCAGCAGCTTGTTCGGGACCAGCACAGATACGCAGTATTTT.

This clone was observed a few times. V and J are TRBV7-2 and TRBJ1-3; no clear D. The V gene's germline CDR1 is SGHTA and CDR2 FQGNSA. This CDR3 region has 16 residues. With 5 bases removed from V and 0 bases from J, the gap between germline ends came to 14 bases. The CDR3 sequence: CASSPAQPGSGNTIYF. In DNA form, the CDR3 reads TGTGCCAGCAGCCCCGCCCAACCTGGCTCTGGAAACACCATATATTTT.

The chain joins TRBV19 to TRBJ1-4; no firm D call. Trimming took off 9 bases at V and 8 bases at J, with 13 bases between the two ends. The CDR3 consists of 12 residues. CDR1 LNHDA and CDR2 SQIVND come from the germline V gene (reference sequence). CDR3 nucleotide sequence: TGTGCCAGCCGCCAAACGGGAGAAAAACTGTTTTTT. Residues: CASRQTGEKLFF.

The DNA for the CDR3 is TGTGCCAGCAGCCCCTCCGGGAATGGCTACACCTTC. Residues: CASSPSGNGYTF. The chain links TRBV6-5 to TRBJ1-2; D is ambiguous. Trimming cost V 6 bases and J 6 bases, with 11 bases left between them. The germline gives CDR1 MNHEY, CDR2 SVGAGI. CDR3 length: 12 residues.

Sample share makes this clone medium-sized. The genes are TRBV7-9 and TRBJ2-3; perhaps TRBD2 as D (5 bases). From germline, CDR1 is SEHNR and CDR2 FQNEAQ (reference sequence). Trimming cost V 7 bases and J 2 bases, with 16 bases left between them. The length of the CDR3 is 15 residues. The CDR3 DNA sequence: TGTGCCAGCACCCTCCCGACTACAAACACAGATACGCAGTATTTT. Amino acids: CASTLPTTNTDTQYF.

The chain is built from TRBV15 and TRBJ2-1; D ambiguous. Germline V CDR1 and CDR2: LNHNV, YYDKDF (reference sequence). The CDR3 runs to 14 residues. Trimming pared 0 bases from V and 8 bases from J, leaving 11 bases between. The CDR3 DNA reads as TGTGCCACCAGCAGAGACCGGGCTAGGCATGAGCAGTTCTTC. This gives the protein CATSRDRARHEQFF.

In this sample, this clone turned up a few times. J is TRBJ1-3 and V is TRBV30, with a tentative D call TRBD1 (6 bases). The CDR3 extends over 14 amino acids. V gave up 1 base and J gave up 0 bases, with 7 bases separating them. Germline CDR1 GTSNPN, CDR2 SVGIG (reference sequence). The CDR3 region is CAWSGGLSGNTIYF. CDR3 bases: TGTGCCTGGAGTGGGGGGCTCTCTGGAAACACCATATATTTT.

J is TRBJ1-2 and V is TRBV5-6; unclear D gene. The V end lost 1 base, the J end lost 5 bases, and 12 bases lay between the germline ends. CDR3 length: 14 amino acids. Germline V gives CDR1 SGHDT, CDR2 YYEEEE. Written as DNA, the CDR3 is TGTGCCAGCAGCTTGCGCGATCTAAAATATGGCTACACCTTC. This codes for CASSLRDLKYGYTF.

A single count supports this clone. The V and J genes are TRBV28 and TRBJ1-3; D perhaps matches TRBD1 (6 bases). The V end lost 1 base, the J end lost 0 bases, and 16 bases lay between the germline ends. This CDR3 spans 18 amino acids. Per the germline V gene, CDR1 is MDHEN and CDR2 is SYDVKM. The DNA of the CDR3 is TGTGCCAGCAGTTTATATCTCAGGGGCTCCAACTCTGGAAACACCATATATTTT. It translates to CASSLYLRGSNSGNTIYF.

The CDR3: CASSLYGGAGNTIYF. In nucleotides, the CDR3 is TGTGCCAGCAGCTTGTATGGGGGAGCAGGAAACACCATATATTTT. The chain joins TRBV5-4 to TRBJ1-3; perhaps TRBD1 as D (5 bases). V lost 1 base to trimming and J lost 4 bases, with 12 bases between them. This CDR3 spans 15 amino acids. Germline values: CDR1 SGHNT, CDR2 YYREEE (reference sequence).

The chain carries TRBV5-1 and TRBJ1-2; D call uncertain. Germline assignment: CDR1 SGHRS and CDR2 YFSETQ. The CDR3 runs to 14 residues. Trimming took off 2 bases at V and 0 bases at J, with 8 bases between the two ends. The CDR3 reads CASSLNRANYGYTF. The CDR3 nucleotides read TGCGCCAGCAGCTTAAACAGAGCTAACTATGGCTACACCTTC.

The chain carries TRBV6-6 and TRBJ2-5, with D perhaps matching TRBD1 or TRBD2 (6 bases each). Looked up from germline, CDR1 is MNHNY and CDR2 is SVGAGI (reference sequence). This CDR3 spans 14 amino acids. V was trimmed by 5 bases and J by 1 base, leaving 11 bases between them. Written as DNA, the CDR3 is TGTGCCAGCAGTGGAGGGGGTTCCCAAGAGACCCAGTACTTC. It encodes CASSGGGSQETQYF.